This T cell receptor beta chain was captured in a study of CD8+ T cells in alopecia areata. About the research overall: Among treated patients, oral tofacitinib was administered at 5 to 10 mg twice daily.

Extracted RNA was reverse transcribed into cDNA, the sequencing template. Method: immunoSEQ multiplex PCR; TCRdb's copy keeps in-frame clones and lacks some. The data contain 250,000 to 300,000 clones, roughly 60% of them singletons. The CDR3 contains 14 residues. Germline V gives CDR1 LGHNA, CDR2 YSLEER. V lost 0 bases, J lost 4 bases, and 6 bases lay in between. Regarding treatment: oral pan-JAK inhibitor, 5-10 mg twice daily. The receptor was isolated from a human donor with alopecia areata. The genes are TRBV4-3 and TRBJ2-2, with D maybe TRBD2 (6 bases). The sample consisted of CD4+ T cells sorted from blood, taken at week 24, from a patient treated with tofacitinib. CDR3 coding DNA: TGCGCCAGCAGCCAAGAAGCGGGCACCGGGGAGCTGTTTTTT. The encoded protein is CASSQEAGTGELFF.